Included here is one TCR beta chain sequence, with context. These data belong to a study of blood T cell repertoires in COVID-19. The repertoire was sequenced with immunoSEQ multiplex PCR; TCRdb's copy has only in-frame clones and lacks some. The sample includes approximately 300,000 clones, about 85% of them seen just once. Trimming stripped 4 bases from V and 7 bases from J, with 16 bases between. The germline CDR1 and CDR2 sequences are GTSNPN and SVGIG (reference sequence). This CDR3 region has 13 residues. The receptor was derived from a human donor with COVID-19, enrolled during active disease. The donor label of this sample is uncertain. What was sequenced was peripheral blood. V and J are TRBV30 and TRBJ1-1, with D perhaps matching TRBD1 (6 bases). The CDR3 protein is CAWTGQPGIEAFF. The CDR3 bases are TGTGCCTGGACCGGACAGCCGGGGATTGAAGCTTTCTTT.